Shown below are 29 T cell receptor beta chains from a single sample sequenced in a study of T cell repertoires in cytomegalovirus infection. TCRdb independently ran MiXCR on the reads; one entry per CDR3 protein. The sample yields over 200,000 distinct CDR3 sequences, around 15% seen once. Source material: PBMCs. The receptors stem from a human donor in good health (CMV status not recorded). Some clones in this sample may be carry-over from other donors' samples.

V and J are TRBV6-2 or TRBV6-3 and TRBJ2-7; TRBD1 aligns across 8 bases. J gave up 7 bases and V 6 bases, and 8 bases lay outside the gene matches. CDR3 length: 13 amino acids. Per germline, CDR1 MNHEY and CDR2 SVGEGT. CDR3 region: CASRKTGAGEQYF. CDR3 in DNA: TGTGCCAGCAGGAAGACAGGGGCCGGGGAGCAGTACTTC.

This clonotype was detected many times. The chain combines TRBV7-6 with TRBJ2-5; D perhaps matches TRBD1 (6 bases). In germline, CDR1 is SGHVS, CDR2 FNYEAQ. This CDR3 region has 13 residues. Deletions cut 3 bases from V and 2 bases from J, with 7 bases between. This CDR3 is CASSFGQQETQYF. The DNA for the CDR3 is TGTGCCAGCAGCTTCGGACAGCAAGAGACCCAGTACTTC.

J is TRBJ2-1 and V is TRBV11-3; TRBD2 matches 13 bases. V shed 5 bases, J shed 9 bases, and the junction held 7 bases outside the gene matches. Germline CDR1 is SGHNT and CDR2 is YENEEA. The CDR3 is made up of 15 amino acids. CDR3 nucleotides: TGTGCCAGCAGCACTAGCGGGGGGGCCTCGAGTGAGCAGTTCTTC. Translated: CASSTSGGASSEQFF.

The chain links TRBV6-5 to TRBJ1-1; D is ambiguous. The CDR3 totals 15 residues. V lost 5 bases, J lost 3 bases, and 16 bases lay in between. The germline V gene encodes CDR1 MNHEY and CDR2 SVGAGI. This CDR3 is CASSPPPAGYTEAFF. Written as DNA, the CDR3 is TGTGCCAGCAGTCCCCCGCCCGCAGGTTACACTGAAGCTTTCTTT.

The chain uses TRBV20-1 and TRBJ2-3; the match to TRBD2 covers 8 bases. V lost 6 bases to trimming and J lost 8 bases; unmatched junction nucleotides: 7. This CDR3 spans 12 amino acids. The germline V gene encodes CDR1 DFQATT and CDR2 SNEGSKA (reference sequence). The CDR3 loop is CSAPPGGGTQYF. The CDR3 DNA reads as TGCAGTGCCCCCCCGGGGGGGGGTACGCAGTATTTT.

Many counts were recorded for this clonotype. The chain employs TRBV7-6 and TRBJ2-5; 8 bases align to TRBD2. Germline-derived CDR1 and CDR2 are SGHVS and FNYEAQ. Trimming removed 2 bases from V and 5 bases from J; junction bases left unmatched: 7. This CDR3 comprises 15 residues. CDR3 DNA: TGTGCCAGCAGCTTATCCGGGGGGGCTGGGGAGACCCAGTACTTC. It codes for CASSLSGGAGETQYF. The full variable domain, its missing parts supplied by reference TRBV7-6 and TRBJ2-5, is GAGVSQSPRYKVTKRGQDVALRCDPISGHVSLYWYRQALGQGPEFLTYFNYEAQQDKSGLPNDRFSAERPEGSISTLTIQRTEQRDSAMYRCASSLSGGAGETQYFGPGTRLLVL.

This clonotype has ten or more counts. The chain couples TRBV20-1 to TRBJ2-5, with 9 nucleotides matching TRBD2. In germline, CDR1 is DFQATT, CDR2 SNEGSKA (reference sequence). The length of the CDR3 is 16 residues. The trim removed 6 bases at V and 2 bases at J, leaving 13 bases unmatched. CDR3 residues: CSALASSGALQETQYF. The CDR3 DNA reads TGCAGTGCCCTAGCCTCTAGCGGGGCCCTACAAGAGACCCAGTACTTC.

This clonotype was seen more than once but under ten times. The chain has TRBV27 and TRBJ2-7; no clear D. From germline, CDR1 is MNHEY and CDR2 SMNVEV (reference sequence). The CDR3 extends over 14 amino acids. Trimming took off 2 bases at V and 2 bases at J, with 10 bases between the two ends. CDR3 nucleotide sequence: TGTGCCAGCAGTTTAGTGGACGGCCCCTACGAGCAGTACTTC. It codes for CASSLVDGPYEQYF.

The chain employs TRBV11-2 and TRBJ2-4; 8 bases align to TRBD2. J lost 6 bases, V lost 5 bases, and 15 bases had no gene match. Per the germline V gene, CDR1 is SGHAT and CDR2 is FQNNGV. This CDR3 region has 17 residues. This chain's CDR3 is CASSLSHAGLAGNIQYF. In nucleotides, the CDR3 is TGTGCCAGCAGCCTTTCCCACGCCGGGCTAGCGGGAAACATTCAGTACTTC.

This clonotype was counted between two and nine times. The rearrangement joins TRBV2 to TRBJ2-1; weak D call: TRBD2 (6 bases). The CDR3 has 11 residues. CDR1 is SNHLY, CDR2 FYNNEI, per germline. V lost 6 bases and J lost 10, with 10 bases in between. The CDR3 loop reads CASREGSEQFF. The CDR3 nucleotides are TGTGCCAGCAGGGAGGGCAGCGAGCAGTTCTTC.

This clonotype has more than one count but fewer than ten. The CDR3 spells CSRKNPGQALAKNIQYF. CDR3 bases: TGCAGTCGAAAAAACCCGGGACAGGCGCTAGCCAAAAACATTCAGTACTTC. The chain recombines TRBV20-1 with TRBJ2-4; 8 bases align to TRBD1. This CDR3 has 17 residues. V was clipped by 8 bases and J by 0 bases; unmatched bases: 15. Germline values: CDR1 DFQATT, CDR2 SNEGSKA (reference sequence).

The CDR3 protein is CSAEPPQEYGYTF. CDR3 coding DNA: TGCAGTGCTGAACCGCCTCAGGAGTATGGCTACACCTTC. V gene TRBV20-1 combines with J gene TRBJ1-2; D is undetermined. This CDR3 contains 13 residues. Germline CDR1 reads DFQATT; CDR2 reads SNEGSKA (reference sequence). With 5 bases removed from V and 5 bases from J, the gap between germline ends came to 15 bases.

This chain joins TRBV28 and TRBJ1-5; no reliable D call. Germline V gives CDR1 MDHEN, CDR2 SYDVKM. Trimming took 5 bases from V and 2 from J, leaving 10 bases between them. The CDR3 extends over 14 amino acids. CDR3: CASSPPRGNQPQHF. The CDR3 DNA sequence: TGTGCCAGCAGTCCTCCAAGGGGCAATCAGCCCCAGCATTTT.

The chain is built from TRBV20-1 and TRBJ1-2; 7 nucleotides align to TRBD1. Germline V gives CDR1 DFQATT, CDR2 SNEGSKA (reference sequence). The CDR3 runs 11 residues. Unmatched junction bases numbered 3, after V lost 3 bases and J lost 8 bases. The CDR3 protein is CSASLTGGYTF. CDR3 bases: TGCAGTGCTAGCCTGACAGGGGGCTACACCTTC.

The CDR3 sequence is CSAGQGATGELFF. The CDR3 bases are TGCAGCGCCGGACAGGGGGCAACCGGGGAGCTGTTTTTT. The chain has TRBV29-1 and TRBJ2-2; TRBD1 agrees at 11 bases. The CDR3 runs to 13 residues. J gave up 5 bases and V 7 bases, and 3 bases lay outside the gene matches. Germline V gene lookup returns CDR1 SQVTM and CDR2 ANQGSEA.

The chain links TRBV9 to TRBJ1-1; D unresolved. CDR3 length equals 13 residues. V was clipped by 4 bases and J by 5 bases, with 12 bases between them. Germline CDR1 reads SGDLS; CDR2 reads YYNGEE. CDR3 in DNA: TGTGCCAGCAGCACAACGCCCTGGACTGAAGCTTTCTTT. Translating it yields CASSTTPWTEAFF.

This clonotype was detected many times. DNA for the CDR3: TGTGCCAGCAGCCTGATTGAAGAGACCCAGTACTTC. Its translation is CASSLIEETQYF. The chain has TRBV7-2 and TRBJ2-5; D gene unclear. This CDR3 contains 12 residues. CDR1 and CDR2 (germline): SGHTA, FQGNSA. Trimming pared 5 bases from V and 3 bases from J, leaving 7 bases between.

As to this clonotype: Its ends do not fully match the called genes, so a read error is possible. The rearrangement uses TRBV27 and TRBJ2-1, with 8 nucleotides matching TRBD1. The germline gives CDR1 MNHEY, CDR2 SMNVEV (reference sequence). The CDR3 consists of 13 residues. Written as DNA, the CDR3 is TGTGCCAGCAGTCTCGGGACAGGAAATGAGCAGTTATTC. It is translated as CASSLGTGNEQLF.

The V gene is TRBV7-9, the J gene TRBJ2-3; tentatively, D is TRBD1 (6 bases). Trimming stripped 5 bases from V and 2 bases from J, with 11 bases between. Germline-derived CDR1 and CDR2 are SEHNR and FQNEAQ (reference sequence). CDR3 size: 14 residues. Written as DNA, the CDR3 is TGTGCCAGCAGCCCCCGGACAGACACAGATACGCAGTATTTT. Translated, it gives CASSPRTDTDTQYF. Full variable domain (rest looked up from reference TRBV7-9 and TRBJ2-3): DTGVSQNPRHKITKRGQNVTFRCDPISEHNRLYWYRQTLGQGPEFLTYFQNEAQLEKSRLLSDRFSAERPKGSFSTLEIQRTEQGDSAMYLCASSPRTDTDTQYFGPGTRLTVL.

A few counts support this clonotype. The rearrangement uses TRBV20-1 and TRBJ1-1; TRBD1 is a possible D gene (5 bases). CDR3 length equals 14 residues. V was pared by 4 bases and J by 5 bases, with 17 bases between. Germline loops: CDR1 DFQATT, CDR2 SNEGSKA (reference sequence). The CDR3 DNA reads TGCAGTGCTATGTCCGGGACGGCCGGAACTGAAGCTTTCTTT. Its protein is CSAMSGTAGTEAFF.

This clonotype was counted ten times or more. The chain joins TRBV7-3 to TRBJ2-5; 8 bases are a match to TRBD2. Losses at the gene ends were 5 bases for V and 5 bases for J; bases not matched to a gene: 4. There are 13 residues in the CDR3. The V gene's germline CDR1 is SGHTA and CDR2 FQGTGA. CDR3 sequence reads: CASSRTSKETQYF. The CDR3, as DNA: TGTGCCAGCAGCCGGACTAGCAAGGAGACCCAGTACTTC.

This chain joins TRBV20-1 and TRBJ2-7; the match to TRBD2 covers 8 bases. The CDR3 is made up of 14 amino acids. CDR1 and CDR2 (germline): DFQATT, SNEGSKA (reference sequence). V shed 6 bases, J shed 6 bases, and the junction held 13 bases outside the gene matches. The CDR3 DNA is TGCAGTGCCAACGCAATCGGGGGGGTAGGCGAGCAGTACTTC. It encodes CSANAIGGVGEQYF.

At least ten counts were recorded for this clonotype. The chain carries TRBV4-1 and TRBJ1-1; TRBD1 agrees at 7 bases. V lost 4 bases, J lost 6 bases, and 5 bases stayed unmatched. CDR1 is MGHRA, CDR2 YSYEKL, per germline. This CDR3 comprises 13 residues. This CDR3 reads CASSRQGYAEAFF. Written as DNA, the CDR3 is TGCGCCAGCAGCCGACAGGGCTACGCTGAAGCTTTCTTT.

This chain uses TRBV20-1 with TRBJ1-5; TRBD1 aligns across 8 bases. Germline CDR1 DFQATT, CDR2 SNEGSKA (reference sequence). This CDR3 comprises 16 residues. V shed 6 bases, J shed 6 bases, and the junction held 16 bases outside the gene matches. DNA for the CDR3: TGCAGTGCGCTCGCCGGGACAGGCCACGGGGGTCAGCCCCAGCATTTT. Translated, it gives CSALAGTGHGGQPQHF.

This clonotype was found a few times. V gene TRBV29-1 combines with J gene TRBJ1-1; D not resolved. Trimming pared 6 bases from V and 3 bases from J, leaving 11 bases between. The CDR3 is 12 amino acids. Germline loops: CDR1 SQVTM, CDR2 ANQGSEA. The CDR3 here is CSVTELYTEAFF. The CDR3 nucleotides read TGCAGCGTAACAGAACTTTACACTGAAGCTTTCTTT.

This clonotype was counted only a few times. This chain uses TRBV6-1 with TRBJ1-6; D unresolved. CDR1 is MNHNS and CDR2 is SASEGT in the germline V gene. Between the trimmed V and J ends, which lost 5 bases and 13 bases, there was a span of 12 bases. The CDR3 contains 12 residues. The chain's CDR3 is CASSRERGPLHF. CDR3 sequence (DNA): TGTGCCAGCAGTCGGGAACGGGGTCCCCTCCACTTT.

This clonotype was recorded at least ten times. The chain carries TRBV29-1 and TRBJ2-7, with D possibly being TRBD1 or TRBD2 (5 bases each). Trimming removed 7 bases at V and 6 bases at J, with 16 bases between. CDR3 size: 12 residues. Germline V CDR1 and CDR2: SQVTM, ANQGSEA. CDR3 in DNA: TGCAGCGGAGCGCAGGGAGAGGGCGAGCAGTACTTC. The encoded protein is CSGAQGEGEQYF.

This clonotype was counted a few times. J is TRBJ2-2 and V is TRBV18, with 8 bases aligning to TRBD1. V was pared by 4 bases and J by 7 bases, with 11 bases of the junction left unmatched. Germline V CDR1 and CDR2: KGHSH, LQKENI. The CDR3 extends over 16 amino acids. In DNA, the CDR3 is TGTGCCAGCTCACGAACTGTGGACAGGGCGCTCGGGGAGCTGTTTTTT. It codes for CASSRTVDRALGELFF.

This clonotype was picked up many times. J is TRBJ1-1 and V is TRBV14; D uncertain. Trimming pared 3 bases from V and 4 bases from J, leaving 9 bases between. The CDR3 contains 13 residues. CDR1 is SGHDN and CDR2 is FVKESK in the germline V gene. CDR3 protein: CASSQGYVTEAFF. CDR3 coding DNA: TGTGCCAGCAGCCAGGGTTATGTCACTGAAGCTTTCTTT.